The source of this T cell receptor (beta chain) is a study of OX40 agonist ivuxolimab in advanced cancers. Background on the study: The patients got ivuxolimab, which is an agonistic anti-OX40 (CD134) antibody. Checkpoint inhibitors had been given previously to roughly 36% of patients.

The ends were cut back, 2 bases at V and 0 bases at J, with 10 bases in the middle. Germline assignment: CDR1 MGHRA and CDR2 YSYEKL. The CDR3 length is 15 residues. This table comes from immunoSEQ multiplex PCR, and its TCRdb copy is limited to in-frame clones, with some not included. The repertoire has some 63,000 clones, around 93% of them found once; the top ten carry roughly 19%. Patients had blood sampled at baseline and again on cycle 4 day 1 and cycle 7 day 1. The rearrangement uses TRBV4-1 and TRBJ1-1; D is undetermined. The sequences come from CD4+ or CD8+ T cells sorted from blood, collected in a trial of the OX40 agonist ivuxolimab. This receptor was taken from an adult with an advanced solid tumor such as melanoma, head and neck, liver or kidney cancer. As DNA, the CDR3 is TGCGCCAGCAGCCAATTTGGACCTATGAACACTGAAGCTTTCTTT. The encoded protein is CASSQFGPMNTEAFF.